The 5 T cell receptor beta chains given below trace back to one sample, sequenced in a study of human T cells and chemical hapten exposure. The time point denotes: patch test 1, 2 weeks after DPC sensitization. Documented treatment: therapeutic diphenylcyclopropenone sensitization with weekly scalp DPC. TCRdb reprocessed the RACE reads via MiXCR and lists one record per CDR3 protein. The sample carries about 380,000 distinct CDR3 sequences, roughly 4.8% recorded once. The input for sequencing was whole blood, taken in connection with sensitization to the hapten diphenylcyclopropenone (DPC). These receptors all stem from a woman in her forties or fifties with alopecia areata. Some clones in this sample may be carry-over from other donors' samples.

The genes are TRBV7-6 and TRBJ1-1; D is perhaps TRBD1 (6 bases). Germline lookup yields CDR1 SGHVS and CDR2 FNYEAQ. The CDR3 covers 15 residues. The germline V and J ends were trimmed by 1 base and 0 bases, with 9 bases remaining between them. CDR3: CASSLGTAMNTEAFF. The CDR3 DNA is TGTGCCAGCAGCTTAGGGACAGCCATGAACACTGAAGCTTTCTTT.

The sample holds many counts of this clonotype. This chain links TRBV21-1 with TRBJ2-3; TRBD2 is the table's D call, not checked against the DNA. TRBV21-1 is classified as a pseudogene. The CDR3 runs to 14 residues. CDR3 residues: CASSPRQRGDTQYF. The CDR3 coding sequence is TGTGCCAGCAGCCCTAGACAGCGGGGAGATACGCAGTATTTT.

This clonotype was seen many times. DNA for the CDR3: TGTGCCAGCAGTTTCCCGAGTGGGGGAACTGAAGCTTTCTTT. This sequence encodes CASSFPSGGTEAFF. The V gene is TRBV28, the J gene TRBJ1-1, with D possibly matching TRBD1 (5 bases). The germline V and J ends were trimmed by 3 bases and 5 bases, with 13 bases remaining between them. Germline CDR1 reads MDHEN; CDR2 reads SYDVKM. CDR3 length: 14 residues.

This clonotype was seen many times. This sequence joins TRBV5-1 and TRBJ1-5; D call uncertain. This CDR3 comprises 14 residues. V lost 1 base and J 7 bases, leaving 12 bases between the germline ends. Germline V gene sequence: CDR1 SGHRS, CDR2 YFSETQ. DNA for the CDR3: TGCGCCAGCAGCTTGCGGGGAGCGGGGCAGCCCCAGCATTTT. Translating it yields CASSLRGAGQPQHF.

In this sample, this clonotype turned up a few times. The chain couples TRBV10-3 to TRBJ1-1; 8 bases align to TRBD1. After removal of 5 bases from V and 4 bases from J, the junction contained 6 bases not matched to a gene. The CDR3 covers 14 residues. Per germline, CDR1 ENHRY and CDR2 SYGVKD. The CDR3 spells CAISTRQGSTEAFF. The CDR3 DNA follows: TGTGCCATCAGTACCAGACAGGGGAGCACTGAAGCTTTCTTT.